Given below is one T cell receptor beta chain in context. Here immunoSEQ multiplex PCR was the method, and the copy in TCRdb shows in-frame clones only, minus some. The table includes about 190,000 clones, approximately 90% detected once. The data derive from a study of control samples from healthy donors and cancer patients. Germline CDR1 and CDR2: LNHDA and SQIVND (reference sequence). This CDR3 is 15 amino acids long. V dropped 3 bases and J dropped 3; count of bases not matched to a gene: 8. The receptor was derived from a young man in good health. The V and J genes are TRBV19 and TRBJ2-7, with 7 bases aligning to TRBD1. Sequencing was carried out using blood. This chain's CDR3 is CASSIFPGTDYEQYF. The CDR3 region has the DNA TGTGCCAGTAGTATTTTCCCCGGGACAGACTACGAGCAGTACTTC. The full variable domain, its missing parts supplied by reference TRBV19 and TRBJ2-7, is DGGITQSPKYLFRKEGQNVTLSCEQNLNHDAMYWYRQDPGQGLRLIYYSQIVNDFQKGDIAEGYSVSREKKESFPLTVTSAQKNPTAFYLCASSIFPGTDYEQYFGPGTRLTVT.